A single T cell receptor beta chain is shown here with its context. Antigen: not known. V was pared by 5 bases and J by 2 bases, with 16 bases between. Looked up from germline, CDR1 is SGHAT and CDR2 is FQNNGV. The CDR3 sequence is 15 residues long. The sample is drawn from a study of shared clonotypes between healthy human individuals. The repertoire was sequenced with immunoSEQ multiplex PCR; TCRdb's copy has only in-frame clones and lacks some. The sample yields around 2.5 million clones, 93% seen once. The donor population consisted of healthy HIV-negative adults with no recent acute infections or vaccinations. Notes on the study in general: Compared with memory subsets, naive subsets generally had larger estimated richness. Clonotypes which were not shared had lower generation probabilities than clonotypes that all four donors shared. Rarefaction analysis demonstrated incomplete sorted-subset sequencing notwithstanding large depth.

The chain carries TRBV11-2 and TRBJ2-7; maybe TRBD2 (6 bases). The receptor comes from a man younger than 35 in good health. Some clones in this sample may be carry-over from other donors' samples. Material for sequencing was naive CD4+ T cells from PBMCs. This sample's subset: CD45RA+ positively selected. For the CDR3, the DNA is TGTGCCAGCAGCCGAGAGGGGACTCCAGCCTACGAGCAGTACTTC. Its translation: CASSREGTPAYEQYF.